Here is one T cell receptor beta chain with its context. Its antigen is unidentified. The CDR3 has 14 amino acids. CDR1 LNHDA and CDR2 SQIVND come from the germline V gene (reference sequence). Trimming pared 4 bases from V and 1 base from J, leaving 9 bases between. This sample is drawn from a study of beta chain features in type 1 diabetes. At the level of the study: Age, gender and cell yields were alike across patients and healthy donors. Sorted cells, roughly 100,000,000 in number, were examined across all samples. Study-level results: Whether HLA type affects TCRB rearrangement stayed undetermined in the present work. Shorter TCRB CDR3s, moderately but significantly so, marked every one of the four CD4+ subsets in Type 1 diabetes patients.

Reverse transcribing all isolated RNA meant expressed TCRB transcripts were sequenced. Method: immunoSEQ multiplex PCR; TCRdb's copy keeps in-frame clones and lacks some. The sample lists some 45,000 clones, 66% occurring once. The TCR originated in a woman aged 18-35 years with type 1 diabetes. The chain links TRBV19 to TRBJ2-3; D may be TRBD2 (5 bases). Specimen: Tregs from blood. Written as DNA, the CDR3 is TGTGCCAGTAGTAAGGGAGTTGGCACAGATACGCAGTATTTT. It codes for CASSKGVGTDTQYF.